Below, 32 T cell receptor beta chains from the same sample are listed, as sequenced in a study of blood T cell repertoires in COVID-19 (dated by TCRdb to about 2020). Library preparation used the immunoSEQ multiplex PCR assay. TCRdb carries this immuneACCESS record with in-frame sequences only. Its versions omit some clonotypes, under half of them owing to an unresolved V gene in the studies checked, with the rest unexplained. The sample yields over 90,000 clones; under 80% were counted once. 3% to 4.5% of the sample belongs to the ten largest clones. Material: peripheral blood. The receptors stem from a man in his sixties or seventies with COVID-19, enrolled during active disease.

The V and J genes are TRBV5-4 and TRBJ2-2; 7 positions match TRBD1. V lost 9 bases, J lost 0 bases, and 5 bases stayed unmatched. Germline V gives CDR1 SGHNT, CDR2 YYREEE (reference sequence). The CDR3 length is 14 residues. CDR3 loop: CAIRQGSNTGELFF. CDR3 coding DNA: TGTGCCATAAGACAGGGTTCGAACACCGGGGAGCTGTTTTTT.

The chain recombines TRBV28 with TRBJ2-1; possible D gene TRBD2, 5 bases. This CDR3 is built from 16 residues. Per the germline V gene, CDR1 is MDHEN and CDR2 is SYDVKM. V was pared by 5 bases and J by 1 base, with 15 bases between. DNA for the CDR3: TGTGCCAGCAGTGGATCTAGCCCTCCTTCCTACAATGAGCAGTTCTTC. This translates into CASSGSSPPSYNEQFF. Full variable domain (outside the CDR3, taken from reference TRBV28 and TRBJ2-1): DVKVTQSSRYLVKRTGEKVFLECVQDMDHENMFWYRQDPGLGLRLIYFSYDVKMKEKGDIPEGYSVSREKKERFSLILESASTNQTSMYLCASSGSSPPSYNEQFFGPGTRLTVL.

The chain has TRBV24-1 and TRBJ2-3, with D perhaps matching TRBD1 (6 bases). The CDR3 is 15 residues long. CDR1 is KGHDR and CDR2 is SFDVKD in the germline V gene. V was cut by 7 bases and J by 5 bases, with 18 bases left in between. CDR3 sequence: CATRGAPPWGDTQYF. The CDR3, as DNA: TGTGCCACCAGGGGGGCTCCTCCTTGGGGAGATACGCAGTATTTT.

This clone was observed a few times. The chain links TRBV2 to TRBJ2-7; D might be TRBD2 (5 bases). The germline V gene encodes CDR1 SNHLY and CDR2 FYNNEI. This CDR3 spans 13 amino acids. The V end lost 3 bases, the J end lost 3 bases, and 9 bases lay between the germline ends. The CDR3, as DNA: TGTGCCAGCAGTGATTCCGGGATCTACGAGCAGTACTTC. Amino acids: CASSDSGIYEQYF.

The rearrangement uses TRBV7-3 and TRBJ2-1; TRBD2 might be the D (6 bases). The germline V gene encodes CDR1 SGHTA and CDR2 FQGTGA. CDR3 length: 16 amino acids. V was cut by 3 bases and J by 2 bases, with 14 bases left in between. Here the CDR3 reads CASSFGSASAYNEQFF. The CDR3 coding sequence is TGTGCCAGCAGCTTCGGGAGTGCCTCTGCCTACAATGAGCAGTTCTTC.

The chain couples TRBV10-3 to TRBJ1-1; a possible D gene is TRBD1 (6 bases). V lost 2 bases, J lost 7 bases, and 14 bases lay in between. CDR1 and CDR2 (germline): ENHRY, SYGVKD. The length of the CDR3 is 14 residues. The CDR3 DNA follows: TGTGCCATCAGTGAGAACAGGGAACAAAGTGAAGCTTTCTTT. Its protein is CAISENREQSEAFF.

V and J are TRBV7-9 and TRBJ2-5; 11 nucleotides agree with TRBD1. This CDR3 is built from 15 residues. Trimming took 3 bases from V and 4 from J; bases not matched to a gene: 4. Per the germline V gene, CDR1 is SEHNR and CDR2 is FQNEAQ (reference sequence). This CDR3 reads CASSFPGTGGETQYF. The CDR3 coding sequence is TGTGCCAGCAGCTTCCCCGGGACAGGGGGAGAGACCCAGTACTTC.

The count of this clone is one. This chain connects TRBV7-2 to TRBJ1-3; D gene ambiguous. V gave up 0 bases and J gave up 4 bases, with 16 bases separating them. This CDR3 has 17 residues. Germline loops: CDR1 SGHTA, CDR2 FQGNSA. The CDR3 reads CASSLAPPAVAGNTIYF. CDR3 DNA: TGTGCCAGCAGCTTAGCGCCCCCGGCGGTGGCCGGAAACACCATATATTTT. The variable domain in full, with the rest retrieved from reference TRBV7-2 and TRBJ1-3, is GAGVSQSPSNKVTEKGKDVELRCDPISGHTALYWYRQSLGQGLEFLIYFQGNSAPDKSGLPSDRFSAERTGGSVSTLTIQRTQQEDSAVYLCASSLAPPAVAGNTIYFGEGSWLTVV.

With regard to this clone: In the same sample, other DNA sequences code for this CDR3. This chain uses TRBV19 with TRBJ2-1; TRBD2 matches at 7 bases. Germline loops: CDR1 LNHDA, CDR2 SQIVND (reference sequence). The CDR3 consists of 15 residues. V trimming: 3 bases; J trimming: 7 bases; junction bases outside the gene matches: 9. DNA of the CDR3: TGTGCCAGTAGTATCGGAGGGAGGGCGGGTAATGAGCAGTTCTTC. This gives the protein CASSIGGRAGNEQFF. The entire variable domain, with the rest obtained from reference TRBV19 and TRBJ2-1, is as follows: DGGITQSPKYLFRKEGQNVTLSCEQNLNHDAMYWYRQDPGQGLRLIYYSQIVNDFQKGDIAEGYSVSREKKESFPLTVTSAQKNPTAFYLCASSIGGRAGNEQFFGPGTRLTVL.

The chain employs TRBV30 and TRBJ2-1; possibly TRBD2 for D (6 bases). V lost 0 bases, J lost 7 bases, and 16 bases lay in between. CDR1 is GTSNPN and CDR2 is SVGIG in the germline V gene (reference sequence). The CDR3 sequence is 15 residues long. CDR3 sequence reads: CAWSVRWLAKNEQFF. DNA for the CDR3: TGTGCCTGGAGTGTACGGTGGCTAGCGAAGAATGAGCAGTTCTTC.

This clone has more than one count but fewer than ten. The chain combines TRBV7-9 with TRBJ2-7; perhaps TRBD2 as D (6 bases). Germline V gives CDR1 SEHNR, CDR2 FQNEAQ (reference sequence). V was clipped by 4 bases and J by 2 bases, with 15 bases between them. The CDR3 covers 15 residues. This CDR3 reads CASSSLAPAPYEQYF. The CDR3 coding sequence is TGTGCCAGCAGCTCCCTAGCGCCTGCCCCCTACGAGCAGTACTTC.

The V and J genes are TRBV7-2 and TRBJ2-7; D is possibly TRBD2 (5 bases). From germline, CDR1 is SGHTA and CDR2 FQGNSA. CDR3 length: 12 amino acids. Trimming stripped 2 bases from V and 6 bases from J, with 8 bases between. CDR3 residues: CASSLRGFEQYF. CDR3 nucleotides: TGTGCCAGCAGCTTACGAGGGTTCGAGCAGTACTTC.

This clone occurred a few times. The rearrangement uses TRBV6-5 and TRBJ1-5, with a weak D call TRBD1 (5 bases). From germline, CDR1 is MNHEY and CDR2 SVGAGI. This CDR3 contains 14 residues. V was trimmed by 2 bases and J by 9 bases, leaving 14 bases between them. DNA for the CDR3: TGTGCCAGCAGTTACGGGCAGGGCCTTTCGCCCCAGCATTTT. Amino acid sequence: CASSYGQGLSPQHF.

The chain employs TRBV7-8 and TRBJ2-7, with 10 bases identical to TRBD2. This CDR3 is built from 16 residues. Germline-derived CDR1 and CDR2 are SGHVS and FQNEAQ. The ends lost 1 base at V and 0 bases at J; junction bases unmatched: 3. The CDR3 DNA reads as TGTGCCAGCAGCTTAGGATGGACTAGCGGCTCCTACGAGCAGTACTTC. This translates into CASSLGWTSGSYEQYF.

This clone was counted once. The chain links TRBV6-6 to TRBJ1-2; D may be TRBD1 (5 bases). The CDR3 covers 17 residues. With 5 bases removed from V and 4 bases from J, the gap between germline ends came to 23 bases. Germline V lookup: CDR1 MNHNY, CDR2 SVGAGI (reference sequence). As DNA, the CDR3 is TGTGCCAGCAGTCTCGGGGGGGTTTTGGGGCGCGGCTATGGCTACACCTTC. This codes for CASSLGGVLGRGYGYTF.

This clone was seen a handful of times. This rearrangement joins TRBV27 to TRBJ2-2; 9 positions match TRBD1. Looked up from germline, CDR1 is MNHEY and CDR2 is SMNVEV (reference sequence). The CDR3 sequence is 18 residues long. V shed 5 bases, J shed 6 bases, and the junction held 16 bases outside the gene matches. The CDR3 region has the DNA TGTGCCAGCAGTGCCGCGAAACAGGGGGCATATTTGGCCGGGGAGCTGTTTTTT. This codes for CASSAAKQGAYLAGELFF.

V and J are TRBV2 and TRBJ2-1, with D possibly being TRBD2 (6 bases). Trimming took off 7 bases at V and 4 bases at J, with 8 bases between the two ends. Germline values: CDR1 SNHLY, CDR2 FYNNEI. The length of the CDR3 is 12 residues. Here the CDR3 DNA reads TGTGCCAGCACGCGGGAATACAATGAGCAGTTCTTC. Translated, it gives CASTREYNEQFF.

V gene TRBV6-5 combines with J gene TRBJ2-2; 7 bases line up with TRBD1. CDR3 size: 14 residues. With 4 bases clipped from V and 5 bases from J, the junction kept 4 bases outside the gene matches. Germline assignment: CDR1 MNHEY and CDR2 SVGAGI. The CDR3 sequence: CASSSTGRTGELFF. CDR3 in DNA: TGTGCCAGCAGTTCGACAGGGCGGACCGGGGAGCTGTTTTTT.

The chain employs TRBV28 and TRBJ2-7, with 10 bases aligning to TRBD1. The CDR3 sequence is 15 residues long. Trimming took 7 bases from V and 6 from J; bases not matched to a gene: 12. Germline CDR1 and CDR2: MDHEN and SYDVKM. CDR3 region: CASTTPGQGLGEQYF. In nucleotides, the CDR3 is TGTGCCAGCACCACGCCGGGACAGGGGTTGGGCGAGCAGTACTTC.

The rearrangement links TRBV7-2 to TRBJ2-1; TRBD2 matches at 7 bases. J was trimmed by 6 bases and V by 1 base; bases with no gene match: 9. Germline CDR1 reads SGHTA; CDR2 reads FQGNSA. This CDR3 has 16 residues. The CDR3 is CASSLVIQAGSNEQFF. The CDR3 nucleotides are TGTGCCAGCAGCTTAGTAATCCAAGCGGGGAGCAATGAGCAGTTCTTC.

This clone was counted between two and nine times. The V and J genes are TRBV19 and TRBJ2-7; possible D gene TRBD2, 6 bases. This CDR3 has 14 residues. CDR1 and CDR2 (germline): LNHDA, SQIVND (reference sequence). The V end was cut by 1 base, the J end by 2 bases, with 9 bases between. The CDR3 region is CASSIGGTAYEQYF. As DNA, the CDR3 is TGTGCCAGTAGTATAGGCGGGACGGCCTACGAGCAGTACTTC. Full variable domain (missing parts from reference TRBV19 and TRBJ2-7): DGGITQSPKYLFRKEGQNVTLSCEQNLNHDAMYWYRQDPGQGLRLIYYSQIVNDFQKGDIAEGYSVSREKKESFPLTVTSAQKNPTAFYLCASSIGGTAYEQYFGPGTRLTVT.

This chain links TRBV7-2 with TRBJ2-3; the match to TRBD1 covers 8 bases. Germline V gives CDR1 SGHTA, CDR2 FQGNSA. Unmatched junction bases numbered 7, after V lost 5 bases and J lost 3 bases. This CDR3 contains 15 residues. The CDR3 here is CASSLRDRTTDTQYF. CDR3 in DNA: TGTGCCAGCAGCCTCCGGGACAGGACAACAGATACGCAGTATTTT.

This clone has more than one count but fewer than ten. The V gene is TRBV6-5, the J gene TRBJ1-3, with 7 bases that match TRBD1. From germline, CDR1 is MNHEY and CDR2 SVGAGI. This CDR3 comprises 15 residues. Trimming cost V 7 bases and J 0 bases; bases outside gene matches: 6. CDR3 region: CASIASGGSGNTIYF. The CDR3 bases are TGTGCCAGCATCGCCTCAGGGGGCTCTGGAAACACCATATATTTT.

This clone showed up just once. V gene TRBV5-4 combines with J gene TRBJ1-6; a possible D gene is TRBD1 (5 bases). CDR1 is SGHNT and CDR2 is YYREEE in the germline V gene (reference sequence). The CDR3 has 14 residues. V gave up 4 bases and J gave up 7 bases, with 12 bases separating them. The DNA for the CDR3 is TGTGCCAGCAGCCGGGAGCAGGGCAATTCACCCCTCCACTTT. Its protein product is CASSREQGNSPLHF.

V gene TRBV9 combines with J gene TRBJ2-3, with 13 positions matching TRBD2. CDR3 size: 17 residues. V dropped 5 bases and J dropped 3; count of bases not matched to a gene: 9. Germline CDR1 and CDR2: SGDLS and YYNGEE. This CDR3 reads CASSEGLAGPGTDTQYF. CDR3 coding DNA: TGTGCCAGCAGTGAGGGACTAGCGGGGCCGGGAACAGATACGCAGTATTTT.

The CDR3 DNA reads TGTGCCAGCAGTGACGGGGTCAAGCCCCAGCATTTT. Encoded protein: CASSDGVKPQHF. This sequence joins TRBV2 and TRBJ1-5; the D is unclear. Trimming removed 3 bases from V and 8 bases from J, with 8 bases in between. The CDR3 runs to 12 residues. Germline assignment: CDR1 SNHLY and CDR2 FYNNEI.

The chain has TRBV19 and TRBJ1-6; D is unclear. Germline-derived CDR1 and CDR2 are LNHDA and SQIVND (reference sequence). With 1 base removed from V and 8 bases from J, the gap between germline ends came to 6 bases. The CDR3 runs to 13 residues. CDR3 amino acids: CASSIVEDSPLHF. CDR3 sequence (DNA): TGTGCCAGTAGTATAGTAGAGGATTCACCCCTCCACTTT.

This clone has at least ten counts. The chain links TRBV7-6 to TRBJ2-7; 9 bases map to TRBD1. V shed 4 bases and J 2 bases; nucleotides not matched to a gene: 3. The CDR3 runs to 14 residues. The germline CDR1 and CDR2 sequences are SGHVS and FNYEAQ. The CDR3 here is CASSSGTGTYEQYF. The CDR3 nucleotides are TGTGCCAGCAGCTCCGGGACAGGGACCTACGAGCAGTACTTC.

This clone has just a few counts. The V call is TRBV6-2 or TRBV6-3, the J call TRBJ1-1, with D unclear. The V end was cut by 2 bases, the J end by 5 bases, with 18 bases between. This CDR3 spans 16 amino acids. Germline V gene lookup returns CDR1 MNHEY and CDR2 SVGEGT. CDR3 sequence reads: CASSYRSKHEQTEAFF. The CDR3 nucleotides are TGTGCCAGCAGTTACCGGAGCAAACATGAACAAACTGAAGCTTTCTTT.

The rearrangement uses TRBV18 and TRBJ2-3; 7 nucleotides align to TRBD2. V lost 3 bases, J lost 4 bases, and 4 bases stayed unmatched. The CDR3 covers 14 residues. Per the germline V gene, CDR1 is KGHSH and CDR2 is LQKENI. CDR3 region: CASSPNAGADTQYF. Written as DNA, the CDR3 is TGTGCCAGCTCACCGAATGCGGGGGCAGATACGCAGTATTTT.

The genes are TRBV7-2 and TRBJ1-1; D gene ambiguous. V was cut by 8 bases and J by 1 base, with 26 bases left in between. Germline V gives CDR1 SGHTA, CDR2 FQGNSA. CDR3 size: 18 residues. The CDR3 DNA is TGTGCCAGCCGAGATACCGGGCAGCGACTACGCTGGAACACTGAAGCTTTCTTT. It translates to CASRDTGQRLRWNTEAFF.

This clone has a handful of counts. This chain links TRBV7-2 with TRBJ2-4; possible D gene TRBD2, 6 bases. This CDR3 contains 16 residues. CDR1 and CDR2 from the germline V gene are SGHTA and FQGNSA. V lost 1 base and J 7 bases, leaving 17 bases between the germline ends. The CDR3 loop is CASSLEWLASENIQYF. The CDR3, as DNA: TGTGCCAGCAGCTTAGAGTGGCTAGCGAGTGAGAACATTCAGTACTTC.